The clone carrying this T cell receptor beta chain was picked up one time. Patients of the Seattle cohort, enrolled during active infection, were followed longitudinally. Libraries were prepared by immunoSEQ multiplex PCR; TCRdb keeps only in-frame clonotypes and omits some of them. The sample holds 360,000 or so clones; approximately 89% are singletons and the top ten take 3.9%. The source of the sample is a study of blood T cell repertoires in COVID-19. Germline loops: CDR1 SGHRS, CDR2 YFSETQ. This CDR3 is built from 14 residues. Trimming pared 0 bases from V and 2 bases from J, leaving 8 bases between.

The specimen was peripheral blood. This chain connects TRBV5-1 to TRBJ1-1; D remains ambiguous. This receptor was obtained from a woman between 55 and 75 years old with COVID-19, enrolled during active disease. The CDR3 DNA is TGCGCCAGCAGCTTGGTCCCCTTAAACACTGAAGCTTTCTTT. It yields the protein CASSLVPLNTEAFF.